Listed below are T cell receptor beta chains from one sample, sequenced in a study of blood T cells in healthy people across ages. One entry per CDR3 protein results from TCRdb running MiXCR on the 5' RACE reads. The data show under 2,000,000 distinct CDR3 sequences, roughly 49% seen once. Sequencing input: blood. The receptors shown here come from a middle-aged woman in good health. CDR3s include the opening cysteine and the closing phenylalanine or tryptophan. A D gene is named only where the DNA matches it firmly. Some rows mark clone size as missing; the rest say once, few, many or name a class of expanded clone.

D gene: TRBD2
V gene: TRBV6-1
J gene: TRBJ2-1
clone size: once
CDR3 protein: CASRPSAGEQFF
CDR3 DNA: TGTGCCAGCAGACCCTCAGCGGGGGAGCAGTTCTTC

D gene: TRBD1
V gene: TRBV20-1
J gene: TRBJ1-4
clone size: -
CDR3 protein: CSAAGTGGGLVEKLFF
CDR3 DNA: TGCAGTGCTGCCGGGACAGGGGGCGGGTTAGTCGAAAAACTGTTTTTT

D gene: -
V gene: TRBV28
J gene: TRBJ1-6
clone size: -
CDR3 protein: CASSLAEYNSPLHF
CDR3 DNA: TGTGCCAGCAGTTTAGCGGAATATAATTCACCCCTCCACTTT

D gene: TRBD1
V gene: TRBV28
J gene: TRBJ2-7
clone size: -
CDR3 protein: CASNFHRDRMYEQYF
CDR3 DNA: TGTGCCAGCAACTTCCACCGGGACAGGATGTACGAGCAGTACTTC

D gene: -
V gene: TRBV29-1
J gene: TRBJ2-5
clone size: -
CDR3 protein: CSVGFPAGGVETQYF
CDR3 DNA: TGCAGCGTTGGTTTTCCGGCAGGCGGTGTAGAGACCCAGTACTTC

D gene: TRBD2
V gene: TRBV5-1
J gene: TRBJ2-1
clone size: -
CDR3 protein: CASSLVAGGPNERFF
CDR3 DNA: TGCGCCAGCAGCTTGGTAGCGGGGGGGCCGAATGAGCGGTTCTTC

D gene: -
V gene: TRBV3-1
J gene: TRBJ2-3
clone size: -
CDR3 protein: CASSPSRRTDTQYF
CDR3 DNA: TGTGCCAGCAGCCCTTCCCGAAGAACAGATACGCAGTATTTT

D gene: -
V gene: TRBV7-9
J gene: TRBJ1-5
clone size: -
CDR3 protein: CASSLGNRQKPYPQHF
CDR3 DNA: TGTGCCAGCAGCTTAGGGAATCGACAGAAACCCTATCCCCAGCATTTT

D gene: -
V gene: TRBV3-1
J gene: TRBJ2-1
clone size: -
CDR3 protein: CASSQLTSSEQFF
CDR3 DNA: TGTGCCAGCAGCCAACTTACTAGTTCAGAGCAGTTCTTC

D gene: -
V gene: TRBV12-3/TRBV12-4
J gene: TRBJ1-1
clone size: -
CDR3 protein: CASIPPENTEAFF
CDR3 DNA: TGTGCCAGCATCCCCCCCGAAAACACTGAAGCTTTCTTT

D gene: -
V gene: TRBV9
J gene: TRBJ2-5
clone size: -
CDR3 protein: CASSGGWTSQETQYF
CDR3 DNA: TGTGCCAGCAGCGGGGGATGGACATCCCAAGAGACCCAGTACTTC

D gene: TRBD1
V gene: TRBV7-6
J gene: TRBJ2-1
clone size: -
CDR3 protein: CASSLDPGQGNNEQFF
CDR3 DNA: TGTGCCAGCAGCTTAGACCCGGGACAGGGGAACAATGAGCAGTTCTTC

D gene: -
V gene: TRBV15
J gene: TRBJ2-7
clone size: -
CDR3 protein: CATSETGGSSYEQYF
CDR3 DNA: TGTGCCACCAGCGAGACCGGAGGATCCTCCTACGAGCAGTACTTC

D gene: -
V gene: TRBV7-2
J gene: TRBJ1-2
clone size: -
CDR3 protein: CASSLFMDGYTF
CDR3 DNA: TGTGCCAGCAGCTTATTTATGGATGGCTACACCTTC

D gene: -
V gene: TRBV7-8
J gene: TRBJ2-5
clone size: -
CDR3 protein: CASSLVAVLQGRQETQNF
CDR3 DNA: TGTGCCAGCAGCTTAGTCGCTGTATTGCAGGGGAGGCAAGAGACCCAGAACTTC

D gene: TRBD2
V gene: TRBV20-1
J gene: TRBJ2-3
clone size: -
CDR3 protein: CSARDSAGGPTDTQYF
CDR3 DNA: TGCAGTGCTAGAGACTCAGCGGGGGGGCCGACAGATACGCAGTATTTT

D gene: -
V gene: TRBV2
J gene: TRBJ2-7
clone size: -
CDR3 protein: CASSDTHYEQYF
CDR3 DNA: TGTGCCAGCAGTGACACTCACTACGAGCAGTACTTC

D gene: -
V gene: TRBV4-2
J gene: TRBJ2-5
clone size: -
CDR3 protein: CASSQEEGGRGETQYF
CDR3 DNA: TGTGCCAGCAGCCAAGAGGAGGGGGGTCGAGGGGAGACCCAGTACTTC

D gene: -
V gene: TRBV4-3
J gene: TRBJ2-7
clone size: few
CDR3 protein: CASSQGGEGYEQYF
CDR3 DNA: TGCGCCAGCAGCCAAGGTGGCGAGGGGTACGAGCAGTACTTC

D gene: TRBD2
V gene: TRBV7-6
J gene: TRBJ2-3
clone size: -
CDR3 protein: CASSLSRLAVTSTDTQYF
CDR3 DNA: TGTGCCAGCAGCCTCAGCCGACTAGCGGTGACTAGCACAGATACGCAGTATTTT

D gene: -
V gene: TRBV15
J gene: TRBJ2-3
clone size: -
CDR3 protein: CATSRDRSRTDTQYF
CDR3 DNA: TGTGCCACCAGCCGGGACCGAAGCCGCACAGATACGCAGTATTTT

D gene: TRBD1
V gene: TRBV20-1
J gene: TRBJ1-6
clone size: -
CDR3 protein: CSATDRGIHSPLHF
CDR3 DNA: TGCAGTGCCACTGACAGGGGAATTCATTCACCCCTCCACTTT

D gene: TRBD1
V gene: TRBV12-3/TRBV12-4
J gene: TRBJ1-6
clone size: -
CDR3 protein: CASSDVTQGGSALHF
CDR3 DNA: TGTGCCAGCAGTGATGTCACGCAGGGGGGATCGGCCCTCCACTTT

D gene: -
V gene: TRBV6-2/TRBV6-3
J gene: TRBJ1-2
clone size: -
CDR3 protein: CASSFSDSPLTGGYTF
CDR3 DNA: TGTGCCAGCAGTTTCTCGGACAGCCCCCTCACCGGGGGCTACACCTTC

D gene: -
V gene: TRBV24-1
J gene: TRBJ2-1
clone size: -
CDR3 protein: CATSDPRPGASGEQFF
CDR3 DNA: TGTGCCACCAGTGATCCCCGACCAGGGGCGAGTGGTGAGCAGTTCTTC

D gene: -
V gene: TRBV9
J gene: TRBJ1-5
clone size: -
CDR3 protein: CASSVGGDGNQPQHF
CDR3 DNA: TGTGCCAGCAGCGTAGGGGGGGACGGCAATCAGCCCCAGCATTTT

D gene: TRBD2
V gene: TRBV3-1
J gene: TRBJ2-1
clone size: -
CDR3 protein: CASSQPSGTSGGGEQFF
CDR3 DNA: TGTGCCAGCAGCCAGCCCTCCGGGACTAGCGGGGGAGGGGAGCAGTTCTTC

D gene: -
V gene: TRBV7-9
J gene: TRBJ1-2
clone size: few
CDR3 protein: CASSFLDWGVEGYTF
CDR3 DNA: TGTGCCAGCAGCTTTCTCGACTGGGGTGTTGAAGGCTACACCTTC

D gene: -
V gene: TRBV7-2
J gene: TRBJ1-2
clone size: -
CDR3 protein: CASSSSTGTHYGYTF
CDR3 DNA: TGTGCCAGCAGCTCCTCGACAGGAACACACTATGGCTACACCTTC

D gene: TRBD2
V gene: TRBV5-6
J gene: TRBJ2-5
clone size: -
CDR3 protein: CASSFQAGVEETQYF
CDR3 DNA: TGTGCCAGCAGCTTCCAAGCGGGGGTTGAAGAGACCCAGTACTTC

D gene: TRBD1
V gene: TRBV28
J gene: TRBJ2-3
clone size: -
CDR3 protein: CASSLTQWTGASTDTQYF
CDR3 DNA: TGTGCCAGCAGCCTCACCCAATGGACAGGGGCGAGCACAGATACGCAGTATTTT

D gene: -
V gene: TRBV12-3/TRBV12-4
J gene: TRBJ2-5
clone size: many
CDR3 protein: CASSFPGGRETQYF
CDR3 DNA: TGTGCCAGCAGTTTTCCGGGGGGCCGGGAGACCCAGTACTTC